What follows is one T cell receptor beta chain and its context. The data were taken from a study of blood T cell repertoires in COVID-19. The length of the CDR3 is 17 residues. Trimming at V came to 4 bases and at J to 3 bases, leaving 12 bases not matched to a gene. In the authors' workflow: Amplified reference gene primers provided the basis for estimating nucleated cell counts. Data came from immunoSEQ multiplex PCR; TCRdb stores just in-frame clones and leaves some out. V and J calls and clone size are those listed in that table; D and trimming were worked out from the DNA. The table has about 69,000 clones, about nine tenths seen once.

The chain has TRBV23-1 and TRBJ2-7; 10 bases are a match to TRBD2. TRBV23-1 qualifies as an ORF whose function is uncertain. Sequences were obtained from peripheral blood. This TCR was sampled from a woman aged 18-29 years with acute or convalescent COVID-19. This CDR3 reads CASSPWASGSAGYEQYF. DNA for the CDR3: TGCGCCAGCAGTCCTTGGGCTAGCGGGAGTGCGGGCTACGAGCAGTACTTC.